A selection of T cell receptor beta chains follows, all from one sample in a study of T cells in tumors after PD-1 blockade. The table came from immunoSEQ multiplex PCR; TCRdb's copy has only in-frame clones and leaves some out. This sample yields 55,000 to 65,000 clones, of which around 77% are seen a single time; around 15% belongs to the top ten. Sequenced material: PBMCs, taken before anti-PD-1 treatment. Receptors were obtained from a human donor with basal cell carcinoma. The CDR3 runs from the conserved cysteine through the conserved F or W. Fields, in order: V gene, J gene, clone size, D gene, CDR3 DNA, CDR3 protein. A D gene is named only where the DNA matches it firmly. Rows give clone size only sometimes, using once, few, many, or a class for an expanded clone.

>TRBV25-1|TRBJ1-5|NA|NA
TGTGCCAGCAGTGAACAGCCATTGCCCATAAGGGAGCCCCAGCATTTT
CASSEQPLPIREPQHF
>TRBV30|TRBJ2-5|NA|NA
TGTGCCTGGAGTGTAGGGACCGGACAAGAGACCCAGTACTTC
CAWSVGTGQETQYF
>TRBV4-1|TRBJ2-7|NA|NA
TGCGCCAGCAGCTCAAGAGAGAGGTACGAGCAGTACTTC
CASSSRERYEQYF
>TRBV11-3|TRBJ2-3|NA|NA
TGTGCCAGCAGCCCAGGGGGGCAGAGGCCCACAGATACGCAGTATTTT
CASSPGGQRPTDTQYF
>TRBV19|TRBJ2-3|NA|TRBD1
TGTGCCAGTAGTATACAACAGGGGAGCACAGATACGCAGTATTTT
CASSIQQGSTDTQYF
>TRBV19|TRBJ2-3|NA|NA
TGTGCCAGTAGTGCGGGGGCCCCCCACAGCACAGATACGCAGTATTTT
CASSAGAPHSTDTQYF
>TRBV10-3|TRBJ2-5|NA|NA
TGTGCCATCAGTGGGGGGGGCGGTATAGAGACCCAGTACTTC
CAISGGGGIETQYF
>TRBV3-1/TRBV3-2|TRBJ1-1|NA|TRBD1
TGTGCCAGCGGGAAGACAGGGAGGACTGAAGCTTTCTTT
CASGKTGRTEAFF
>TRBV7-9|TRBJ1-1|NA|TRBD1
TGTGCCAGCAGCACATACGAACAGGGGGGCACTGAAGCTTTCTTT
CASSTYEQGGTEAFF
>TRBV5-6|TRBJ1-1|NA|NA
TGTGCCAGCAGCGCCTACAGGGATGCTGCTTTCTTT
CASSAYRDAAFF
>TRBV18|TRBJ2-3|NA|NA
TGTGCCAGCTCACCGAGGGGACGGGACCAGATAGGTACGCAGTATTTT
CASSPRGRDQIGTQYF
>TRBV12-3/TRBV12-4|TRBJ2-7|NA|NA
TGTGCCAGCAGTTTGGGGTACGAGCAGTACTTC
CASSLGYEQYF
>TRBV18|TRBJ1-5|NA|NA
TGTGCCAGCTCACCTACAGGGAATCAGCCCCAGCATTTT
CASSPTGNQPQHF
>TRBV2|TRBJ1-5|NA|NA
TGTGCCAGCATGCTCAGGGAAAATCAGCCCCAGCATTTT
CASMLRENQPQHF
>TRBV27|TRBJ1-4|NA|NA
TGTGCCAGCAGTTGGCGGGGAACTAATGAAAAACTGTTTTTT
CASSWRGTNEKLFF
>TRBV4-1|TRBJ1-5|NA|NA
TGCGCCAGCAGCCAAGTTGGGGGGAAAGGACAGCCCCAGCATTTT
CASSQVGGKGQPQHF
>TRBV5-4|TRBJ2-2|NA|TRBD2
TGTGCCAGCAGCCGGGGACTAGCTGGCACCGGGGAGCTGTTTTTT
CASSRGLAGTGELFF
>TRBV2|TRBJ1-3|NA|TRBD1
TGTGCCAGCAAGGGGACAGGGGCCAGCTCTGGAAACACCATATATTTT
CASKGTGASSGNTIYF
>TRBV4-1|TRBJ2-7|once|TRBD2
TGCGCCAGCAGCCAAGCCCGGGGGGGCTACTACGAGCAGTACTTC
CASSQARGGYYEQYF
>TRBV6-1|TRBJ2-3|NA|NA
TGTGCCAGCAGTGAAATCGACGGACCCACAGATACGCAGTATTTT
CASSEIDGPTDTQYF
>TRBV11-1|TRBJ1-2|NA|NA
TGTGCCAGCAGCTTAAGGACACAATATGGCTACACCTTC
CASSLRTQYGYTF
>TRBV5-1|TRBJ1-3|NA|NA
TGCGCCAGCAGTTATTCAGGGGTAGCTGGAAACACCATATATTTT
CASSYSGVAGNTIYF
>TRBV6-6|TRBJ1-4|NA|NA
TGTGCCAGCAGGCCAGGGGCTAATGAAAAACTGTTTTTT
CASRPGANEKLFF
>TRBV5-8|TRBJ1-1|NA|NA
TGTGCCAGCAGCTTGGAAGGCCCAGGGTGGGAGGTTTTCTTT
CASSLEGPGWEVFF
>TRBV5-6|TRBJ2-7|NA|TRBD2
TGTGCCAGCAGCTTAGGACTAGCGCCCCACGAGCAGTACTTC
CASSLGLAPHEQYF
>TRBV19|TRBJ2-2|NA|NA
TGTGCCAGTAGTATGGGTCAGATTTACACCGGGGAGCTGTTTTTT
CASSMGQIYTGELFF
>TRBV7-2|TRBJ1-2|NA|TRBD1
TGTGCCAGCAGCTTAGGGGGGACAGGTTCTTATGGCTACACCTTC
CASSLGGTGSYGYTF
>TRBV6-2/TRBV6-3|TRBJ2-5|NA|TRBD2
TGTGCCAGCAGCCGACCCGCCGGAGCGGGGGTCCATGAGACCCAGTACTTC
CASSRPAGAGVHETQYF